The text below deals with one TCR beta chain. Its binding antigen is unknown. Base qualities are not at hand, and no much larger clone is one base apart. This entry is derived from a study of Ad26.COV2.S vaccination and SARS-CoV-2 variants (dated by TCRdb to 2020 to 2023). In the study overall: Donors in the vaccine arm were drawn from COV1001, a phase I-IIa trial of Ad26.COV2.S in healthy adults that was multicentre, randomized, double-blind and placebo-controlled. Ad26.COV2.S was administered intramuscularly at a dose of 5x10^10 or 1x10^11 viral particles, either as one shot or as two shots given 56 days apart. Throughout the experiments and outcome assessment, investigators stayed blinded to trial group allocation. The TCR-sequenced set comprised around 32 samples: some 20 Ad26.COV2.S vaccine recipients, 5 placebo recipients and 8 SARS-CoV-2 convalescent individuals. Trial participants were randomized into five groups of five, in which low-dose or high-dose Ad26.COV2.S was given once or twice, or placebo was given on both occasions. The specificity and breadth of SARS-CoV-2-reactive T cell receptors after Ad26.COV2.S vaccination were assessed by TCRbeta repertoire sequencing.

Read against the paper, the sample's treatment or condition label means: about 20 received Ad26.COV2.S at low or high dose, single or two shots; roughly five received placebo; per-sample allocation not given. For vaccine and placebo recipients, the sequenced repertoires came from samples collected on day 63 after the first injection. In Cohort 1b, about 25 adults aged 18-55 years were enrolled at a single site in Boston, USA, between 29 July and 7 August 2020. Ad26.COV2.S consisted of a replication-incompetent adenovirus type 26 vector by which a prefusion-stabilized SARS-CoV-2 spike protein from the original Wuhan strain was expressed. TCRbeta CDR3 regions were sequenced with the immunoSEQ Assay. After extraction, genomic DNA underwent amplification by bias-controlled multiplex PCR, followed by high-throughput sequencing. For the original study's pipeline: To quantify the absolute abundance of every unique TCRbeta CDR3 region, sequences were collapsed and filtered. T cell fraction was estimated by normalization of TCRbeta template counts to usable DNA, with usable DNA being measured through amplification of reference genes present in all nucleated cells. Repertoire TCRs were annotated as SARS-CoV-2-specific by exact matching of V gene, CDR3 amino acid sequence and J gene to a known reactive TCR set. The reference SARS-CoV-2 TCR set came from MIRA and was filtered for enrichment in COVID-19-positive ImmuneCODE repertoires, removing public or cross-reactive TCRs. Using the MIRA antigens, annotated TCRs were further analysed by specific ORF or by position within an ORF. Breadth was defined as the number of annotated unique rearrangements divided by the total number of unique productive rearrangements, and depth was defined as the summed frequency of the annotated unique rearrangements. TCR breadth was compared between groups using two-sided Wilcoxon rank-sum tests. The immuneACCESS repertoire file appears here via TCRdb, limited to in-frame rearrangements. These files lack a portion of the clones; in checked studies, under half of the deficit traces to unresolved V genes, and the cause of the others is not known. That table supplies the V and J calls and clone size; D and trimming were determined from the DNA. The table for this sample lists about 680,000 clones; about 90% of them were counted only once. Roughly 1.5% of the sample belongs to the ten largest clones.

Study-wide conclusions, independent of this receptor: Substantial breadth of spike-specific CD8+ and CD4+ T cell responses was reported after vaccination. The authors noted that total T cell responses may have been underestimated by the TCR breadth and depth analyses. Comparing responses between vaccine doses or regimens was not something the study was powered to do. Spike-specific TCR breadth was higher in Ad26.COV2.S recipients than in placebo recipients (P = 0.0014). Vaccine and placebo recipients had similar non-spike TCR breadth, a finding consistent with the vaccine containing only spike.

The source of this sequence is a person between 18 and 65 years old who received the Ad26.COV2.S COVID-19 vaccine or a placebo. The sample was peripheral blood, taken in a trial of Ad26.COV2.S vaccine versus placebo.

The DNA reads as follows: TGTGCCAGCTCACCAATGGACACCATATATTTT. Its amino acids are CASSPMDTIYF. The chain couples TRBV18 to TRBJ1-3, with the D gene not confidently named. The germline V gene specifies KGHSH as CDR1 and LQKENI as CDR2. Taken from cysteine to phenylalanine, the CDR3 has 11 residues. This entry keeps only the CDR3 DNA: 33 bases, framed from base 1. Deletion took 2 bases off V and 8 bases off J, with a span of 4 bases between the germline ends.